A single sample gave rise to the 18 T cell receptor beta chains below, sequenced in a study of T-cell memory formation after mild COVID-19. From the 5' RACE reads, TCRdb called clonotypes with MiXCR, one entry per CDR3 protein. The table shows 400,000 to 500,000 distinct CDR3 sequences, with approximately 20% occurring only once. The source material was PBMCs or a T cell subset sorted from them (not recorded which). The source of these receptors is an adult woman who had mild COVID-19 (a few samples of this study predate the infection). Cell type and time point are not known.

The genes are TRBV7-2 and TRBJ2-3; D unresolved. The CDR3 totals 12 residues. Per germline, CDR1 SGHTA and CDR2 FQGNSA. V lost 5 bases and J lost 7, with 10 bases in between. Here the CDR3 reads CASSPLGNTQYF. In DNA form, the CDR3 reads TGTGCCAGCAGCCCTCTTGGAAATACGCAGTATTTT.

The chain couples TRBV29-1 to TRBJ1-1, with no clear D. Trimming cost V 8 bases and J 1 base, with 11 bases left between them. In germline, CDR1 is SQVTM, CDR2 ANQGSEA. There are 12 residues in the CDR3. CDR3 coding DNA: TGCAGCACGATACAGAGGAACACTGAAGCTTTCTTT. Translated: CSTIQRNTEAFF.

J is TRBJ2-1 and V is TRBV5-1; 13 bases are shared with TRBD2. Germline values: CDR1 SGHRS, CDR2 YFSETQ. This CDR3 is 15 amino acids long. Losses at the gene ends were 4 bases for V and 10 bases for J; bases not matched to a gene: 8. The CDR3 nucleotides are TGCGCCAGCAGCCTGGGGACTAGCGGGATACGAGAGCAGTTCTTC. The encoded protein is CASSLGTSGIREQFF.

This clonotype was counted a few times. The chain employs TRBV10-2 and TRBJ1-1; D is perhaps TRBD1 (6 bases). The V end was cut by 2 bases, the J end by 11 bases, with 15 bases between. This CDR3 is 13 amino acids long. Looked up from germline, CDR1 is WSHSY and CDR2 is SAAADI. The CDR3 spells CASSEVYGGWAFF. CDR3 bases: TGCGCCAGCAGTGAGGTCTACGGGGGCTGGGCTTTCTTT.

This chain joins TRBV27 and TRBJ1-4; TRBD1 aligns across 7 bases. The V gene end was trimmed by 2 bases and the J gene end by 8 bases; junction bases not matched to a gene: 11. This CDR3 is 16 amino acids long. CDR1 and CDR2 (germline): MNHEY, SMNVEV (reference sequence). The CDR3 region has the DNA TGTGCCAGCAGTTTAACAGGGGCGTTTCGGGGGGAAAAACTGTTTTTT. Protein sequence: CASSLTGAFRGEKLFF.

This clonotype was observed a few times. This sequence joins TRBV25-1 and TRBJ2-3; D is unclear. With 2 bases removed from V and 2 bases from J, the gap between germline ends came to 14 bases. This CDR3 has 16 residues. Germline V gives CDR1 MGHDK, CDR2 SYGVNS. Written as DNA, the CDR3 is TGTGCCAGCAGTGAAGGTCGGGCAGCATACACAGATACGCAGTATTTT. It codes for CASSEGRAAYTDTQYF.

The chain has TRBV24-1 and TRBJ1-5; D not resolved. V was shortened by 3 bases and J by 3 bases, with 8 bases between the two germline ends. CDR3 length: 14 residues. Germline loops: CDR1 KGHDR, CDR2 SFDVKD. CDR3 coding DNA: TGTGCCACCAGTGATGGAGGAGACAATCAGCCCCAGCATTTT. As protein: CATSDGGDNQPQHF.

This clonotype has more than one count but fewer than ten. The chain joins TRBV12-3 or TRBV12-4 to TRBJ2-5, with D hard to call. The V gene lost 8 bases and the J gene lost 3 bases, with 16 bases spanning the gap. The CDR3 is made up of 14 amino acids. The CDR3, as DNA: TGTGCCAGCTCAGAAGTACTCGGAAAAGAGACCCAGTACTTC. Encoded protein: CASSEVLGKETQYF.

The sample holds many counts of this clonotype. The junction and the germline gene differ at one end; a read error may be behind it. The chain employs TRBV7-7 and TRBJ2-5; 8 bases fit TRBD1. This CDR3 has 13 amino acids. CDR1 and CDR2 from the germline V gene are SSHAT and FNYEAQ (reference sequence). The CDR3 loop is CASSSDRGETQYF. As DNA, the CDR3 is TGTGCTAGCAGTTCCGACAGGGGAGAGACCCAGTACTTC. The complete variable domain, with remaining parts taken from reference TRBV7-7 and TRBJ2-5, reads GAGVSQSPRYKVTKRGQDVTLRCDPISSHATLYWYQQALGQGPEFLTYFNYEAQPDKSGLPSDRFSAERPEGSISTLTIQRTEQRDSAMYRCASSSDRGETQYFGPGTRLLVL.

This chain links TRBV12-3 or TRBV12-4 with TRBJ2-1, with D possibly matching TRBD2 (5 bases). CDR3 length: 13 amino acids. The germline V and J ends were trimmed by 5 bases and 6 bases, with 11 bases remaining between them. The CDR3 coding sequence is TGTGCCAGCAGTCCTGGACTGCCCAATGAGCAGTTCTTC. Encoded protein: CASSPGLPNEQFF.

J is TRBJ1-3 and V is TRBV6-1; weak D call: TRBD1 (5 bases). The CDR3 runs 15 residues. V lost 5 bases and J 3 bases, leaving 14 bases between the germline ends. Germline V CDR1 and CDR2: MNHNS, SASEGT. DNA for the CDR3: TGTGCCAGCAGTCCTCTAGACAGCCTTGGAAACACCATATATTTT. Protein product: CASSPLDSLGNTIYF.

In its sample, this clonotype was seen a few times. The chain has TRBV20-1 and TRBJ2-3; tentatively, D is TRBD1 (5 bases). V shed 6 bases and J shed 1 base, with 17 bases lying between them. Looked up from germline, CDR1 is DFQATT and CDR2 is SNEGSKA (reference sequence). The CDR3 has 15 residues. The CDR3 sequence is CSAQTARVGTDTQYF. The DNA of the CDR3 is TGCAGTGCCCAGACGGCCAGGGTTGGCACAGATACGCAGTATTTT.

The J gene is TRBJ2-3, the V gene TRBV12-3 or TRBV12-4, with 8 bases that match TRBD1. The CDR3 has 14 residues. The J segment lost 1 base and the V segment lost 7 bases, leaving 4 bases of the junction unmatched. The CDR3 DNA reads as TGTGCCAGCACCCTGACAGGGGGCACAGATACGCAGTATTTT. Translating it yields CASTLTGGTDTQYF.

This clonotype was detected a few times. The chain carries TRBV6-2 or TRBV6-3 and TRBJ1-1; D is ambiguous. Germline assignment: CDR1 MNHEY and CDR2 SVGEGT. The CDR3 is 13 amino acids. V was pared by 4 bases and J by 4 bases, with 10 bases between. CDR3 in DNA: TGTGCCAGCAGTTGGGCTTGGGCCACTGAAGCTTTCTTT. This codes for CASSWAWATEAFF.

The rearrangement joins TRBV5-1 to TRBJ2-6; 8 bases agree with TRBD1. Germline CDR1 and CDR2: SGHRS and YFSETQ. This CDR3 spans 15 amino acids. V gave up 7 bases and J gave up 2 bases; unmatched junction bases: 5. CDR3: CASHPGGAGANVLTF. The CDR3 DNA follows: TGCGCCAGCCACCCAGGGGGCGCTGGGGCCAACGTCCTGACTTTC. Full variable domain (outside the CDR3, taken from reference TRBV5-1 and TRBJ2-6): KAGVTQTPRYLIKTRGQQVTLSCSPISGHRSVSWYQQTPGQGLQFLFEYFSETQRNKGNFPGRFSGRQFSNSRSEMNVSTLELGDSALYLCASHPGGAGANVLTFGAGSRLTVL.

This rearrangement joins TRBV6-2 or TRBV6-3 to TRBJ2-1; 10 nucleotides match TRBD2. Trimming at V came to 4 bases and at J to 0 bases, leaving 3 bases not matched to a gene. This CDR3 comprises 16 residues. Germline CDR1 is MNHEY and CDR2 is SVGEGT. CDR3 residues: CASSSRLAGSYNEQFF. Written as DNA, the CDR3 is TGTGCCAGCAGTTCTAGACTAGCGGGCTCCTACAATGAGCAGTTCTTC.

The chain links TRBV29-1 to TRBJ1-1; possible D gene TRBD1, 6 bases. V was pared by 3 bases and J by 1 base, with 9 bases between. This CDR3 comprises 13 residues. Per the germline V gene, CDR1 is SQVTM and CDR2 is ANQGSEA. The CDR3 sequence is CSVDSQGNTEAFF. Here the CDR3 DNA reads TGCAGCGTTGATTCACAGGGGAACACTGAAGCTTTCTTT.

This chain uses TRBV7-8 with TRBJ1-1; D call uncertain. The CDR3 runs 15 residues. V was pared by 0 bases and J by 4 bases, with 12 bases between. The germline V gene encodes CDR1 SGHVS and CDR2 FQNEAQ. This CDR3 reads CASSLALTYTTEAFF. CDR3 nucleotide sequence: TGTGCCAGCAGCTTAGCGCTGACCTACACCACTGAAGCTTTCTTT.